The 31 T cell receptor beta chains reported below all come from one sample, sequenced in a study of T cells after yellow fever vaccination. In TCRdb, the 5' RACE reads were re-called with MiXCR into one record per CDR3 protein. In the table there are approximately 250,000 distinct CDR3 sequences, around 5.3% of which are singletons. The sequencing here drew on CD4+ T cells sorted from PBMCs, taken on the day of the yellow fever booster vaccination. The receptors originated from a young man who received the YFV17D yellow fever vaccine.

V usage is TRBV7-2 and J usage is TRBJ1-2, with a tentative D call TRBD1 (5 bases). V dropped 2 bases and J dropped 7 bases, with 11 bases sitting between them. The germline CDR1 and CDR2 sequences are SGHTA and FQGNSA. The CDR3 covers 13 residues. The CDR3: CASSLRGEVGYTF. In DNA form, the CDR3 reads TGTGCCAGCAGCTTACGGGGCGAGGTTGGCTACACCTTC.

This clonotype showed up many times. This chain uses TRBV7-2 with TRBJ2-1; 10 bases are a match to TRBD2. Germline CDR1 reads SGHTA; CDR2 reads FQGNSA. The V segment lost 5 bases and the J segment 4 bases; nucleotides outside the gene matches: 17. The CDR3 runs 19 residues. The CDR3 DNA reads as TGTGCCAGCAGCCGCCCTTTAGCGGGGGGTCGCCGGGAATACAATGAGCAGTTCTTC. Its protein product is CASSRPLAGGRREYNEQFF.

This clonotype was detected ten times or more. The rearrangement joins TRBV5-1 to TRBJ1-2, with D perhaps TRBD1 (6 bases). Germline CDR1 and CDR2: SGHRS and YFSETQ. There are 15 residues in the CDR3. The V end was cut by 0 bases, the J end by 9 bases, with 18 bases between. CDR3 in DNA: TGCGCCAGCAGCTTGGACCCCGCGGGGGCTGGGCGCTACACCTTC. Protein product: CASSLDPAGAGRYTF.

This clonotype was detected ten times or more. The V and J genes are TRBV7-2 and TRBJ2-7; tentatively, D is TRBD2 (6 bases). The CDR3 runs 14 residues. From germline, CDR1 is SGHTA and CDR2 FQGNSA. Trimming cost V 10 bases and J 0 bases, with 16 bases left between them. CDR3 loop: CATQARGSSYEQYF. DNA for the CDR3: TGTGCCACCCAAGCTCGGGGGAGCTCCTACGAGCAGTACTTC.

This clonotype was counted only a few times. J is TRBJ2-1 and V is TRBV5-1; 15 bases map to TRBD2. The V segment lost 3 bases and the J segment 0 bases; nucleotides outside the gene matches: 4. Germline-derived CDR1 and CDR2 are SGHRS and YFSETQ. This CDR3 has 18 residues. CDR3 amino acids: CASSSTGLAGGSYNEQFF. The CDR3 nucleotides read TGCGCCAGCAGCTCCACGGGACTAGCGGGGGGCTCCTACAATGAGCAGTTCTTC.

DNA of the CDR3: TGCAGTGCCCTGGTTGCGGTTAACTATGGCTACACCTTC. Its translation is CSALVAVNYGYTF. The chain carries TRBV20-1 and TRBJ1-2; D is unresolved. V gave up 6 bases and J gave up 1 base, with 12 bases separating them. The germline gives CDR1 DFQATT, CDR2 SNEGSKA (reference sequence). The CDR3 length is 13 residues.

This clonotype has at least ten counts. The rearrangement uses TRBV29-1 and TRBJ2-1, with D perhaps given as TRBD1 or TRBD2 (6 bases each). Germline lookup yields CDR1 SQVTM and CDR2 ANQGSEA. The V end lost 7 bases, the J end lost 6 bases, and 22 bases lay between the germline ends. This CDR3 region has 15 residues. CDR3 coding DNA: TGCAGCGCCAGGATGGGGGCTAGCGCGCGCAATGAGCAGTTCTTC. Its translation: CSARMGASARNEQFF.

This chain uses TRBV5-1 with TRBJ2-7; D might be TRBD1 or TRBD2, each matching 5 bases. The CDR3 consists of 14 residues. The germline V and J ends were trimmed by 6 bases and 1 base, with 14 bases remaining between them. Germline V gives CDR1 SGHRS, CDR2 YFSETQ. CDR3 DNA: TGCGCCAGCATCCCCGGGACGGAGTCCTACGAGCAGTACGTC. This encodes CASIPGTESYEQYV.

This chain links TRBV6-1 with TRBJ1-6; maybe TRBD1 (6 bases). CDR3 length: 17 amino acids. CDR1 and CDR2 from the germline V gene are MNHNS and SASEGT. The V and J ends lost 5 bases and 6 bases respectively, with 20 bases between them. CDR3 protein: CASSFWGDTTANSPLHF. In DNA form, the CDR3 reads TGTGCCAGCAGTTTCTGGGGGGACACCACCGCTAATTCACCCCTCCACTTT.

This clonotype was recorded many times. The gene calls are TRBV20-1 and TRBJ2-3, with 7 bases identical to TRBD1. Looked up from germline, CDR1 is DFQATT and CDR2 is SNEGSKA (reference sequence). The junction had 9 bases not matched to a gene; V was cut back by 0 bases and J by 6 bases. The CDR3 extends over 15 amino acids. CDR3 amino acids: CSARDRATGVDTQYF. DNA for the CDR3: TGCAGTGCTAGAGATAGAGCAACAGGGGTTGATACGCAGTATTTT.

There are many counts of this clonotype. CDR3 sequence (DNA): TGTGCCAGCAGTGCCCTGACTAGCGGGGTCTACAATGAGCAGTTCTTC. The encoded protein is CASSALTSGVYNEQFF. The J gene is TRBJ2-1, the V gene TRBV27; 11 bases fit TRBD2. The CDR3 is 16 amino acids. The junction had 6 bases not matched to a gene; V was cut back by 5 bases and J by 3 bases. CDR1 and CDR2 (germline): MNHEY, SMNVEV (reference sequence).

This clonotype was found a few times. The chain recombines TRBV20-1 with TRBJ1-4; D is undetermined. The germline CDR1 and CDR2 sequences are DFQATT and SNEGSKA (reference sequence). V lost 2 bases to trimming and J lost 7 bases, with 17 bases between them. The CDR3 has 15 amino acids. CDR3 loop: CSARPPTSVGEKLFF. The CDR3 nucleotides are TGCAGTGCTAGACCACCTACTAGTGTAGGTGAAAAACTGTTTTTT.

This clonotype was seen repeatedly, ten times or more. The chain uses TRBV7-9 and TRBJ1-1; possibly TRBD1 for D (5 bases). The V gene lost 5 bases and the J gene lost 7 bases, with 17 bases spanning the gap. This CDR3 region has 14 residues. Germline lookup yields CDR1 SEHNR and CDR2 FQNEAQ (reference sequence). CDR3 nucleotide sequence: TGTGCCAGCAGCCCTAGGGCGGGGGAGGATGAAGCTTTCTTT. Protein: CASSPRAGEDEAFF.

This clonotype was observed a handful of times. The CDR3 reads CASSYRGGLEQFF. Written as DNA, the CDR3 is TGTGCCAGCAGCTACCGAGGGGGACTGGAGCAGTTCTTC. The V and J genes are TRBV11-3 and TRBJ2-1; the D gene could be TRBD1 or TRBD2 (6 bases each). In germline, CDR1 is SGHNT, CDR2 YENEEA. V was cut by 4 bases and J by 10 bases, with 14 bases left in between. The CDR3 is 13 amino acids.

This clonotype appeared a few times. Its ends do not fully match the called genes, so a read error is possible. The chain uses TRBV7-2 and TRBJ2-5; 7 bases are shared with TRBD2. There are 14 residues in the CDR3. Germline V lookup: CDR1 SGHTA, CDR2 FQGNSA. Here the CDR3 reads CASSLAALQETQYF. The CDR3 DNA sequence: TGTGCCAGCAGCCTAGCGGCATTACAAGAGACCCAGTACTTC.

This clonotype turned up a few times. This sequence joins TRBV20-1 and TRBJ1-5; 7 bases agree with TRBD1. The CDR3 runs to 13 residues. Germline V gene lookup returns CDR1 DFQATT and CDR2 SNEGSKA (reference sequence). V shed 4 bases, J shed 6 bases, and the junction held 6 bases outside the gene matches. The CDR3 protein is CSATGQESQPQHF. The CDR3, as DNA: TGCAGTGCTACCGGACAGGAAAGTCAGCCCCAGCATTTT.

This clonotype was observed a handful of times. This chain's CDR3 is CASQDYRGLVGEQYV. In DNA form, the CDR3 reads TGTGCCAGCCAAGATTACAGGGGGCTAGTAGGCGAGCAGTACGTC. The V gene is TRBV28, the J gene TRBJ2-7; 9 bases are shared with TRBD1. Germline V gene data show CDR1 as MDHEN and CDR2 as SYDVKM. V gave up 8 bases and J gave up 6 bases; unmatched junction bases: 14. CDR3 length: 15 amino acids.

The sample holds many counts of this clonotype. The V and J genes are TRBV6-5 and TRBJ1-1, with D perhaps TRBD1 (5 bases). This CDR3 has 14 residues. Trimming left V 5 bases short and J 1 base short, with 11 bases between. Germline loops: CDR1 MNHEY, CDR2 SVGAGI. This CDR3 reads CASSTQTENTEAFF. The CDR3 DNA reads as TGTGCCAGCAGTACCCAGACAGAGAACACTGAAGCTTTCTTT.

Turning to this clonotype: Since a much larger clone is just one base distant, this may be a read error. The V call is TRBV29-1, the J call TRBJ2-3; 8 bases line up with TRBD2. The CDR3 spans 15 residues. CDR1 and CDR2 from the germline V gene are SQVTM and ANQGSEA. The CDR3 reads CSVESPAGGTDKQYF. CDR3 nucleotides: TGCAGCGTTGAATCACCGGCGGGGGGCACAGATAAGCAGTATTTT.

Ten or more counts support this clonotype. The chain uses TRBV7-2 and TRBJ1-2; unclear D gene. The V gene lost 8 bases and the J gene lost 4 bases, with 11 bases spanning the gap. CDR1 and CDR2 from the germline V gene are SGHTA and FQGNSA. The CDR3 spans 12 residues. The CDR3: CASALGGYGYTF. The CDR3 coding sequence is TGTGCCAGCGCCTTGGGTGGCTATGGCTACACCTTC.

This clonotype turned up a few times. The chain uses TRBV20-1 and TRBJ2-7; D possibly corresponds to TRBD2 (6 bases). This CDR3 spans 13 amino acids. Looked up from germline, CDR1 is DFQATT and CDR2 is SNEGSKA (reference sequence). V was cut by 2 bases and J by 2 bases, with 10 bases left in between. CDR3 protein: CSARLALAYEQYV. CDR3 nucleotide sequence: TGCAGTGCTAGACTAGCGTTAGCCTACGAGCAGTACGTC.

This chain connects TRBV6-5 to TRBJ2-5; the D gene is possibly TRBD1 (5 bases). CDR3 size: 14 residues. Germline CDR1 reads MNHEY; CDR2 reads SVGAGI. Trimming took off 6 bases at V and 5 bases at J, with 16 bases between the two ends. The CDR3 nucleotides are TGTGCCAGCAGCCCGGTCAGGGCCTGGGAGACCCAGTACTTC. This encodes CASSPVRAWETQYF.

The chain uses TRBV6-5 and TRBJ1-6, with no clear D. Germline loops: CDR1 MNHEY, CDR2 SVGAGI. The ends were cut back, 6 bases at V and 17 bases at J, with 23 bases in the middle. The CDR3 is 14 amino acids. CDR3: CASSLRPQDSRFHF. CDR3 nucleotide sequence: TGTGCCAGCAGCCTCCGTCCCCAAGACTCTAGGTTCCACTTT.

This clonotype was detected many times. This chain links TRBV29-1 with TRBJ2-3; D unclear. Germline CDR1 is SQVTM and CDR2 is ANQGSEA. This CDR3 has 10 amino acids. Between the trimmed V and J ends, which lost 4 bases and 6 bases, there was a span of 5 bases. Here the CDR3 reads CSVGGDTQYF. The CDR3 DNA sequence: TGCAGCGTTGGTGGGGATACGCAGTATTTT.

This clonotype was seen repeatedly, ten times or more. The chain has TRBV12-3 or TRBV12-4 and TRBJ2-3; 8 bases fit TRBD2. J gave up 2 bases and V 3 bases, and 4 bases lay outside the gene matches. The CDR3 totals 15 residues. Here the CDR3 DNA reads TGTGCCAGCAGTTTGGGGACTAGTCCCACAGATACGCAGTATTTT. This translates into CASSLGTSPTDTQYF.

This clonotype was detected only a few times. The chain has TRBV7-2 and TRBJ2-7, with a possible D match to TRBD1 (6 bases). The V and J ends lost 4 bases and 2 bases respectively, with 15 bases between them. Per germline, CDR1 SGHTA and CDR2 FQGNSA. The CDR3 extends over 15 amino acids. The CDR3 reads CASSSSPRGPYEQYV. CDR3 in DNA: TGTGCCAGCAGCTCGAGCCCCAGGGGCCCCTACGAGCAGTACGTC.

The chain links TRBV27 to TRBJ1-1, with D perhaps matching TRBD1 (5 bases). The V end lost 6 bases, the J end lost 4 bases, and 15 bases lay between the germline ends. CDR1 and CDR2 (germline): MNHEY, SMNVEV (reference sequence). The CDR3 is 14 amino acids. The chain's CDR3 is CASSNKGRGTEAFF. CDR3 in DNA: TGTGCCAGCAGCAATAAAGGGAGGGGCACTGAAGCTTTCTTT.

This clonotype was counted only a few times. The J gene is TRBJ2-3, the V gene TRBV6-4, with 12 bases identical to TRBD2. The CDR3 loop spans 18 amino acids. V lost 6 bases, J lost 4 bases, and 14 bases stayed unmatched. Germline-derived CDR1 and CDR2 are MRHNA and SNTAGT. The CDR3 region has the DNA TGTGCCAGCAGCCGTCCTAGCGGGGGGGTTCCCCAGTCAGATACGCAGTATTTT. Amino acid sequence: CASSRPSGGVPQSDTQYF.

This clonotype was picked up many times. The chain carries TRBV12-3 or TRBV12-4 and TRBJ2-7; TRBD2 agrees at 8 bases. V dropped 2 bases and J dropped 2; count of bases not matched to a gene: 2. The CDR3 is 14 residues long. The CDR3 sequence: CASSLYGGAYEQYF. The CDR3 DNA is TGTGCCAGCAGTTTATACGGGGGGGCCTACGAGCAGTACTTC.

This clonotype was seen repeatedly, ten times or more. The chain joins TRBV5-1 to TRBJ2-1, with D perhaps matching TRBD2 (6 bases). Looked up from germline, CDR1 is SGHRS and CDR2 is YFSETQ. V lost 0 bases, J lost 10 bases, and 17 bases lay in between. The CDR3 has 15 residues. This chain's CDR3 is CASSLVAGPVGEQFF. CDR3 DNA: TGCGCCAGCAGCTTGGTGGCGGGGCCCGTCGGGGAGCAGTTCTTC.

This clonotype came up many times. The chain recombines TRBV18 with TRBJ2-5; D is unresolved. Trimming removed 3 bases at V and 1 base at J, with 6 bases between. CDR3 length: 13 amino acids. In germline, CDR1 is KGHSH, CDR2 LQKENI. The CDR3 protein is CASSPDLQETQYF. For the CDR3, the DNA is TGTGCCAGCTCACCGGACCTCCAAGAGACCCAGTACTTC.